This T cell receptor (beta chain) was sequenced for a study of cytomegalovirus exposure and HLA in healthy donors. On this clone: Its antigen remains unknown.

Findings of the study overall: Rarity marked most TCR sequences, yet some public TCRs occurred in many donors. Cytomegalovirus-associated status was assigned to about 180 TCR beta chains. One later analysis, an examination of the 120 validation repertoires, found that first-cohort TCR clusters tended to co-occur in them. Confirmation in vitro established that a few CMV-associated chains were specific for CMV antigens.

Libraries were prepared by immunoSEQ multiplex PCR; TCRdb keeps only in-frame clonotypes and omits some of them. Of roughly 140,000 clones in the sample, about 86% were seen once. The sequence was obtained from a woman aged 18-30 years in good health and CMV-seropositive. Sequenced input: PBMCs.

This CDR3 reads CAISVGGPDTQYF. As DNA, the CDR3 is TGTGCCATCAGTGTCGGGGGGCCAGATACGCAGTATTTT. The J gene is TRBJ2-3, the V gene TRBV10-3; possibly TRBD2 for D (7 bases). With 4 bases removed from V and 4 bases from J, the gap between germline ends came to 9 bases. The CDR3 length is 13 residues. Germline assignment: CDR1 ENHRY and CDR2 SYGVKD.